A selection of T cell receptor beta chains follows, all from one sample in a study of lymphopenia after photon versus proton radiotherapy. Only in-frame clones appear in the TCRdb table, and some are missing; sequencing was by immunoSEQ multiplex PCR. The sample contains around 150,000 clones, approximately 86% of which appear only once. Sample: peripheral blood, taken from a patient treated with photon-based radiotherapy. All receptors come from a man in his fifties with gastric cancer. Each CDR3 is given with its conserved first and last residue. The D gene is left open where the match is weak. A row's size may be missing; if present it is once, few, many or a size class.

J gene,clone size,CDR3 length,D gene,V gene,CDR3 protein,CDR3 DNA
TRBJ1-3,NA,14,NA,TRBV5-1,CASSLDKWGNTIYF,TGCGCCAGCAGCTTGGATAAGTGGGGAAACACCATATATTTT
TRBJ2-2,NA,11,NA,TRBV6-6,CASSQTGELFF,TGTGCCAGCAGTCAAACCGGGGAGCTGTTTTTT
TRBJ1-2,NA,13,NA,TRBV27,CASSYQGPDGYTF,TGTGCCAGCAGTTATCAGGGTCCCGATGGCTACACCTTC
TRBJ2-3,NA,17,NA,TRBV7-2,CASSLNPGGMGTDTQYF,TGTGCCAGCAGCTTAAATCCCGGAGGGATGGGCACAGATACGCAGTATTTT
TRBJ2-1,NA,14,NA,TRBV4-1,CASSQDQPYNEQFF,TGCGCCAGCAGCCAAGATCAGCCCTACAATGAGCAGTTCTTC
TRBJ2-1,NA,15,TRBD2,TRBV19,CASSTLAGGGNEQFF,TGTGCCAGTAGTACTCTTGCGGGAGGGGGGAATGAGCAGTTCTTC
TRBJ1-1,NA,14,NA,TRBV7-4,CASSLEGQTTEAFF,TGTGCCAGCAGCTTAGAGGGCCAGACCACTGAAGCTTTCTTT
TRBJ1-1,few,14,NA,TRBV28,CASKMGSLNTEAFF,TGTGCCAGCAAAATGGGCAGTTTGAACACTGAAGCTTTCTTT
TRBJ2-7,NA,14,TRBD1,TRBV5-4,CASTVTGGEYEQYF,TGTGCCAGCACCGTAACAGGGGGCGAATACGAGCAGTACTTC
TRBJ1-4,NA,16,NA,TRBV4-3,CASSQERVLTNEKLFF,TGCGCCAGCAGCCAAGAGAGGGTGCTAACTAATGAAAAACTGTTTTTT
TRBJ2-5,once,18,TRBD1,TRBV19,CASSIDTLPGQGKETQYF,TGTGCCAGTAGTATAGATACATTACCGGGACAGGGGAAGGAGACCCAGTACTTC
TRBJ2-1,NA,14,TRBD2,TRBV6-6,CASKASGRGNEQFF,TGTGCCAGCAAAGCTAGCGGGAGGGGTAATGAGCAGTTCTTC
TRBJ2-7,few,14,NA,TRBV19,CASSIPSRSYEQYF,TGTGCCAGTAGTATCCCATCAAGATCCTACGAGCAGTACTTC
TRBJ1-5,NA,15,NA,TRBV4-1,CASRKTGSSNQPQHF,TGCGCCAGCAGAAAGACAGGTTCTAGCAATCAGCCCCAGCATTTT
TRBJ2-7,NA,13,NA,TRBV7-2,CASSFRGDYEQYF,TGTGCCAGCAGCTTTCGTGGGGACTACGAGCAGTACTTC
TRBJ1-4,NA,14,NA,TRBV30,CAWQPGTQNEKLFF,TGTGCCTGGCAACCCGGGACGCAGAATGAAAAACTGTTTTTT
TRBJ2-1,NA,12,TRBD1,TRBV7-9,CASSRQGYEQFF,TGTGCCAGCAGCAGACAGGGCTATGAGCAGTTCTTC
TRBJ2-1,NA,15,TRBD2,TRBV7-9,CASSTLAGAYNEQFF,TGTGCCAGCAGCACGCTAGCGGGGGCCTACAATGAGCAGTTCTTC
TRBJ1-5,NA,15,TRBD1,TRBV27,CASSSHRTGGQPQHF,TGTGCCAGCAGTTCCCACCGGACAGGGGGTCAGCCCCAGCATTTT
TRBJ2-3,NA,16,TRBD2,TRBV9,CASSVGAGGPADTQYF,TGTGCCAGCAGCGTAGGAGCGGGAGGGCCAGCAGATACGCAGTATTTT
TRBJ1-2,NA,12,TRBD1,TRBV11-2,CASSLRQGGYTF,TGTGCCAGCAGCTTGAGACAGGGTGGCTACACCTTC
TRBJ1-5,once,15,NA,TRBV4-2,CASSQETGGVQPQHF,TGTGCCAGCAGCCAAGAAACGGGCGGGGTTCAGCCCCAGCATTTT
TRBJ2-7,once,12,NA,TRBV27,CASRTGTYEQYF,TGTGCCAGCAGGACGGGGACCTACGAGCAGTACTTC
TRBJ1-4,NA,16,NA,TRBV25-1,CASSDFSGAVGEKLFF,TGTGCCAGCAGTGATTTCTCAGGGGCGGTGGGTGAAAAACTGTTTTTT
TRBJ1-1,NA,16,TRBD1,TRBV7-2,CASSPTDRGSITEAFF,TGTGCCAGCAGCCCTACCGACAGGGGAAGTATTACTGAAGCTTTCTTT
TRBJ2-5,NA,18,NA,TRBV5-1,CASSLAPGARQGQETQYF,TGCGCCAGCAGCTTGGCCCCCGGCGCGAGACAAGGCCAAGAGACCCAGTACTTC